Following are 24 T cell receptor beta chains from one sample sequenced in a study of spatial heterogeneity in lung cancer (dated by TCRdb to about 2019). No antigen has been assigned to these receptors. Receptor libraries were prepared by 5' RACE. Sequencer: NextSeq 500. TCRdb reworked the public reads: Q25 trimming with fastp, MiXCR clone assembly, productive beta chains retained. All rows with the same CDR3 protein become a single entry with the most common DNA and genes. This sample holds under 20,000 distinct CDR3 sequences; 5.5% to 6.5% were observed only once. Approximately 10% of the sample is held by the ten biggest clonotypes. Explained via the paper, the time point label denotes: sample taken at primary tumor resection. On the study overall, not on this receptor specifically: The tumor nonsynonymous mutation count correlated with the number of expanded intratumoral alpha and beta TCRs.

The source was lung tumor tissue, collected at surgery. The receptors shown here come from a female donor with early-stage non-small cell lung cancer.

In its sample, this clonotype ranks as medium-sized (0.01 to 0.1%). With the library built for alpha chains, this beta chain is off target and its frequency is not meaningful. This chain connects TRBV7-9 to TRBJ1-1; 9 nucleotides agree with TRBD1. J gave up 6 bases and V 8 bases, and 10 bases lay outside the gene matches. The V gene's germline CDR1 is SEHNR and CDR2 FQNEAQ (reference sequence). The CDR3 is made up of 14 amino acids. The CDR3: CASRTGQGRSEAFF. DNA of the CDR3: TGTGCCAGCCGAACGGGACAGGGCCGATCTGAAGCTTTCTTT.

In this sample, this clonotype turned up many times. As an off-target read in a library built for alpha chains, this beta chain has a frequency of little significance. J is TRBJ2-1 and V is TRBV10-3, with no clear D. The CDR3 has 14 amino acids. Germline loops: CDR1 ENHRY, CDR2 SYGVKD. V gave up 10 bases and J gave up 6 bases, with 19 bases separating them. The CDR3 loop is CATKAASLGNEQFF. CDR3 coding DNA: TGTGCCACCAAGGCGGCTAGTCTCGGCAATGAGCAGTTCTTC.

This clonotype has a count of ten or more. Little can be read into the size of this beta chain, an off-target read in a library designed for alpha chains. The chain joins TRBV19 to TRBJ2-5; D is perhaps TRBD2 (7 bases). The CDR3 has 13 residues. V lost 10 bases and J 5 bases, leaving 17 bases between the germline ends. CDR1 LNHDA and CDR2 SQIVND come from the germline V gene (reference sequence). This CDR3 reads CATARGAEETQYF. The CDR3 coding sequence is TGTGCCACGGCTCGGGGGGCCGAGGAGACCCAGTACTTC.

About this clonotype: Within a library made for alpha chains, this beta chain is off target, and its count is uninformative. The chain combines TRBV6-1 with TRBJ2-1; D may correspond to TRBD1 or TRBD2 (7 bases each). The CDR3 is 17 residues long. Trimming removed 5 bases from V and 0 bases from J, with 17 bases in between. The germline V gene has CDR1 MNHNS and CDR2 SASEGT. CDR3 DNA sequence: TGTGCCAGCAGTAAAGACAGGGAGGGGCCCTCCTACAATGAGCAGTTCTTC. This gives the protein CASSKDREGPSYNEQFF.

This clonotype has ten or more counts. As an off-target read in a library built for alpha chains, this beta chain has a frequency of little significance. This chain joins TRBV5-1 and TRBJ1-5; D unresolved. This CDR3 region has 15 residues. Trimming pared 0 bases from V and 5 bases from J, leaving 12 bases between. The germline V gene has CDR1 SGHRS and CDR2 YFSETQ. The CDR3 reads CASSLGASADQPQHF. CDR3 bases: TGCGCCAGCAGCTTGGGAGCGTCGGCTGATCAGCCCCAGCATTTT.

This clonotype was found many times. Because this beta chain is a stray read in a library intended to capture alpha chains, its abundance should not be given much weight. The chain has TRBV21-1 and TRBJ2-6; the table calls TRBD1, which could not be checked here. TRBV21-1 is classified as a pseudogene. The CDR3 is 18 residues long. CDR3: CASSSRQYPSSGANVLTF. The CDR3 DNA reads TGTGCCAGCAGCTCTAGACAGTACCCTAGCTCTGGGGCCAACGTCCTGACTTTC.

In this sample, this clonotype turned up a few times. Being off target in a library aimed at alpha chains, this beta chain has a size of little meaning. J is TRBJ2-7 and V is TRBV20-1, with 9 bases aligning to TRBD2. V lost 6 bases to trimming and J lost 2 bases; unmatched junction nucleotides: 8. The CDR3 contains 14 residues. Germline V CDR1 and CDR2: DFQATT, SNEGSKA (reference sequence). The CDR3 loop reads CSAKTASGAYEQYF. DNA for the CDR3: TGCAGTGCCAAGACGGCTAGCGGGGCCTACGAGCAGTACTTC.

On this clonotype: A junction boundary mismatches the germline segment, possibly from a read error. The library was designed around alpha chains, so this beta chain is a stray read whose abundance carries little weight. CDR3 in DNA: TGTACCAGCAAGGTAGGGTCCTACGAGCAGTACTTC. Translation gives CTSKVGSYEQYF. V gene TRBV6-1 combines with J gene TRBJ2-7; no clear D gene. This CDR3 has 12 amino acids. CDR1 and CDR2 (germline): MNHNS, SASEGT.

With regard to this clonotype: This beta chain is off target for a library built for alpha chains, so its abundance means little. Here the CDR3 reads CASSLGGAEDTQYF. The CDR3 DNA reads TGCGCCAGCAGCTTAGGAGGGGCGGAAGATACGCAGTATTTT. The V call is TRBV5-1, the J call TRBJ2-3; the D gene is possibly TRBD2 (6 bases). The CDR3 is 14 amino acids. V gave up 2 bases and J gave up 5 bases, with 12 bases separating them. Germline CDR1 and CDR2: SGHRS and YFSETQ.

This clonotype was found many times. Since the library was made to target alpha chains, this beta chain is a stray read and its abundance is not meaningful. The chain recombines TRBV9 with TRBJ2-3, with D perhaps TRBD2 (5 bases). The CDR3 totals 15 residues. The ends were cut back, 4 bases at V and 3 bases at J, with 15 bases in the middle. Germline V gene sequence: CDR1 SGDLS, CDR2 YYNGEE. The CDR3 spells CASSPRGSVTDTQYF. CDR3 in DNA: TGTGCCAGCAGCCCCCGGGGAAGCGTAACAGATACGCAGTATTTT.

For this clonotype: A library made for alpha chains picked up this beta chain off target, so its size means little. The chain uses TRBV20-1 and TRBJ2-1; either TRBD1 or TRBD2 may fit D (5 bases each). Germline V gene sequence: CDR1 DFQATT, CDR2 SNEGSKA (reference sequence). The CDR3 has 14 residues. V shed 5 bases and J shed 6 bases, with 17 bases lying between them. The CDR3 region has the DNA TGCAGTGCTCCACCCCCACTAGGGACCAATGAGCAGTTCTTC. This codes for CSAPPPLGTNEQFF.

This clonotype came up many times. The library was designed around alpha chains, so this beta chain is a stray read whose abundance carries little weight. The CDR3 is CASSLDRDSYEQYF. The CDR3 coding sequence is TGCGCCAGCAGCCTGGACAGAGACTCCTACGAGCAGTACTTC. V usage is TRBV10-1 and J usage is TRBJ2-7; weak D call: TRBD1 (6 bases). The germline CDR1 and CDR2 sequences are WNHNN and SYGVQD (reference sequence). This CDR3 region has 14 residues. V gave up 6 bases and J gave up 0 bases, with 12 bases separating them.

This clonotype was counted at least ten times. In a library made to pick up alpha chains, this beta chain is a stray read with a size that means little. This chain uses TRBV9 with TRBJ1-1; D remains ambiguous. V lost 0 bases, J lost 0 bases, and 9 bases lay in between. The CDR3 extends over 15 amino acids. Germline assignment: CDR1 SGDLS and CDR2 YYNGEE. The CDR3 region is CASSVVGSMNTEAFF. The CDR3 DNA is TGTGCCAGCAGCGTAGTCGGAAGTATGAACACTGAAGCTTTCTTT.

This clonotype was seen at least ten times. This beta chain is a stray sequence in a library constructed for alpha chains; its clone size is not meaningful. The chain joins TRBV20-1 to TRBJ2-6; 9 bases fit TRBD2. Germline assignment: CDR1 DFQATT and CDR2 SNEGSKA (reference sequence). CDR3 length equals 17 residues. With V trimmed by 5 bases and J by 0 bases, 8 bases remained unmatched. The chain's CDR3 is CSAGTSGSYSGANVLTF. The CDR3 bases are TGCAGTGCTGGAACTAGCGGGTCCTACTCTGGGGCCAACGTCCTGACTTTC.

This clonotype was detected ten times or more. This beta chain is an unintended read in a library built for alpha chains; its size means little. The chain is built from TRBV2 and TRBJ2-5; D is unresolved. CDR1 and CDR2 from the germline V gene are SNHLY and FYNNEI. Trimming removed 2 bases from V and 4 bases from J, with 2 bases in between. The CDR3 is 11 residues long. In nucleotides, the CDR3 is TGTGCCAGCAGTGAACTAGAGACCCAGTACTTC. Translating gives CASSELETQYF.

This clonotype is deemed medium-sized. Found in a library prepared for alpha chains, this beta chain is an off-target read, and its abundance has little meaning. The chain joins TRBV24-1 to TRBJ1-1, with TRBD1 as a possible D gene (5 bases). Trimming took off 5 bases at V and 0 bases at J, with 9 bases between the two ends. The germline V gene has CDR1 KGHDR and CDR2 SFDVKD. The CDR3 covers 14 residues. The CDR3 is CATSGGRMNTEAFF. The CDR3 region has the DNA TGTGCCACCAGTGGGGGGAGAATGAACACTGAAGCTTTCTTT.

This clonotype was seen repeatedly, ten times or more. Being off target in a library aimed at alpha chains, this beta chain has a size of little meaning. The V gene is TRBV7-2, the J gene TRBJ2-1; possible D gene TRBD1, 6 bases. This CDR3 region has 15 residues. Between the trimmed V and J ends, which lost 5 bases and 2 bases, there was a span of 13 bases. In germline, CDR1 is SGHTA, CDR2 FQGNSA. The CDR3 bases are TGTGCCAGCAGCCCGGGAAGGGGGACCTACAATGAGCAGTTCTTC. Encoded protein: CASSPGRGTYNEQFF.

This clonotype has a count of ten or more. Since the library was made to target alpha chains, this beta chain is a stray read and its abundance is not meaningful. The chain links TRBV20-1 to TRBJ2-1; TRBD2 might be the D (5 bases). Germline V gene data show CDR1 as DFQATT and CDR2 as SNEGSKA (reference sequence). This CDR3 is 12 amino acids long. Trimming cost V 5 bases and J 10 bases, with 15 bases left between them. CDR3 sequence: CSARRGLGEQFF. Here the CDR3 DNA reads TGCAGTGCTCGGAGAGGACTGGGCGAGCAGTTCTTC.

This clonotype occurred many times. The library was prepared for alpha chains; this beta chain is a stray read, so its frequency means little. The chain couples TRBV7-3 to TRBJ2-1; D is possibly TRBD2 (5 bases). Germline V gene data show CDR1 as SGHTA and CDR2 as FQGTGA. With 5 bases removed from V and 9 bases from J, the gap between germline ends came to 14 bases. The CDR3 spans 13 residues. DNA of the CDR3: TGTGCCAGCAGCCCCGGGGTGGACGGTGAGCAGTTCTTC. It yields the protein CASSPGVDGEQFF.

This clonotype came up many times. This beta chain was picked up by a library intended for alpha chains and is off target, so its count carries little meaning. The V gene is TRBV29-1, the J gene TRBJ2-7; no firm D call. Germline CDR1 and CDR2: SQVTM and ANQGSEA. V dropped 7 bases and J dropped 3 bases, with 16 bases sitting between them. The CDR3 runs to 13 residues. CDR3 sequence (DNA): TGCAGCGCTACGGACCCTTGGGACTACGAGCAGTACTTC. Encoded protein: CSATDPWDYEQYF.

Many counts were recorded for this clonotype. This beta chain came through as a stray read in a library set up for alpha chains, and its size says little. The CDR3 protein is CASSANLGVSSPLHF. CDR3 DNA: TGTGCCAGCAGTGCCAATTTGGGGGTCTCTTCACCCCTCCACTTT. V gene TRBV6-6 combines with J gene TRBJ1-6; possible D gene TRBD1, 5 bases. The CDR3 totals 15 residues. Germline V gene lookup returns CDR1 MNHNY and CDR2 SVGAGI (reference sequence). V lost 5 bases, J lost 9 bases, and 17 bases lay in between.

This clonotype has at least ten counts. For a library built for alpha chains, this beta chain is a stray read; little rests on its size. The J gene is TRBJ2-1, the V gene TRBV9; 10 bases map to TRBD2. The CDR3 spans 15 residues. The trim removed 3 bases at V and 5 bases at J, leaving 5 bases unmatched. Germline loops: CDR1 SGDLS, CDR2 YYNGEE. The CDR3 protein is CASSEPSGGNNEQFF. Here the CDR3 DNA reads TGTGCCAGCAGCGAGCCTAGCGGGGGTAACAATGAGCAGTTCTTC.

This clonotype was found many times. A library prepared for alpha chains yielded this beta chain as an off-target read; its size is of little meaning. This chain links TRBV4-1 with TRBJ2-7, with D perhaps assigned TRBD1 or TRBD2 (5 bases each). The V gene lost 1 base and the J gene lost 0 bases, with 19 bases spanning the gap. The CDR3 spans 18 residues. Germline V gene data show CDR1 as MGHRA and CDR2 as YSYEKL. In DNA form, the CDR3 reads TGCGCCAGCAGCCAAGGGAAAGGTCGGGGCCAGGGCTCCTACGAGCAGTACTTC. This translates into CASSQGKGRGQGSYEQYF.

This clonotype has ten or more counts. The library was designed around alpha chains, so this beta chain is a stray read whose abundance carries little weight. V is TRBV5-4 and J is TRBJ1-2; 8 nucleotides align to TRBD1. The CDR3 contains 13 residues. From germline, CDR1 is SGHNT and CDR2 YYREEE (reference sequence). V shed 3 bases, J shed 2 bases, and the junction held 0 bases outside the gene matches. This CDR3 is CASSWTGNYGYTF. CDR3 DNA: TGTGCCAGCAGCTGGACAGGGAACTATGGCTACACCTTC.